What follows are 22 T cell receptor beta chains derived from one specimen sequenced in a study of blood T cell repertoires in COVID-19. Clones were sequenced by immunoSEQ multiplex PCR, and TCRdb holds only the in-frame ones, with some missing. The sample carries about 220,000 clones, over 75% recorded once. The sequenced sample was peripheral blood. The receptors come from a woman in her 70s with COVID-19, enrolled during active disease.

The chain joins TRBV6-2 or TRBV6-3 to TRBJ2-7; a possible D gene is TRBD1 (5 bases). Germline V gene data show CDR1 as MNHEY and CDR2 as SVGEGT. The CDR3 spans 16 residues. V was trimmed by 2 bases and J by 3 bases, leaving 17 bases between them. This CDR3 reads CASSYPRAPIFYEQYF. CDR3 DNA sequence: TGTGCCAGCAGTTACCCCAGGGCCCCAATCTTCTACGAGCAGTACTTC.

The V gene is TRBV3-1 (or the pseudogene TRBV3-2), the J gene TRBJ1-1; the D is unclear. The CDR3 is 16 residues long. The V gene lost 5 bases and the J gene lost 1 base, with 17 bases spanning the gap. Per the germline V gene, CDR1 is LGHDT and CDR2 is YNNKEL (reference sequence). CDR3 DNA: TGTGCCAGCAGCTCGATTACGGTTCAAACGAACACTGAAGCTTTCTTT. Its translation is CASSSITVQTNTEAFF.

The chain is built from TRBV12-3 or TRBV12-4 and TRBJ1-2; TRBD1 might be the D (5 bases). CDR3 length: 13 amino acids. V was clipped by 8 bases and J by 6 bases, with 16 bases between them. The CDR3 loop reads CASGTSRGDGYTF. The CDR3 DNA follows: TGTGCCAGCGGGACCAGCCGGGGGGATGGCTACACCTTC.

This clone was detected once. This chain links TRBV6-2 or TRBV6-3 with TRBJ1-5; no reliable D call. The CDR3 covers 19 residues. Germline V gives CDR1 MNHEY, CDR2 SVGEGT. Trimming took 4 bases from V and 5 from J, leaving 27 bases between them. The DNA of the CDR3 is TGTGCCAGCAGTTTTCCAACGTCCTATTCGGCAGGCAACCATCAGCCCCAGCATTTT. It encodes CASSFPTSYSAGNHQPQHF.

The genes are TRBV7-2 and TRBJ1-1, with D perhaps TRBD1 (6 bases). V shed 2 bases and J shed 4 bases, with 14 bases lying between them. Looked up from germline, CDR1 is SGHTA and CDR2 is FQGNSA. CDR3 size: 15 residues. Written as DNA, the CDR3 is TGTGCCAGCAGCTTACTGTTACAGGGTGGCACTGAAGCTTTCTTT. Its protein product is CASSLLLQGGTEAFF.

The rearrangement uses TRBV5-6 and TRBJ1-2; D may be TRBD1 (6 bases). Germline lookup yields CDR1 SGHDT and CDR2 YYEEEE. The CDR3 runs 12 residues. The ends were cut back, 4 bases at V and 8 bases at J, with 12 bases in the middle. CDR3 loop: CASSRVQGGYTF. CDR3 bases: TGTGCCAGCAGCAGGGTACAGGGAGGCTACACCTTC. The variable domain in full, completed from reference TRBV5-6 and TRBJ1-2, reads DAGVTQSPTHLIKTRGQQVTLRCSPKSGHDTVSWYQQALGQGPQFIFQYYEEEERQRGNFPDRFSGHQFPNYSSELNVNALLLGDSALYLCASSRVQGGYTFGSGTRLTVV.

The rearrangement joins TRBV11-3 to TRBJ2-5; TRBD2 agrees at 14 bases. V lost 1 base and J lost 5; bases outside the gene matches: 0. This CDR3 has 15 residues. Per the germline V gene, CDR1 is SGHNT and CDR2 is YENEEA. CDR3 in amino acids: CASSLGTSGRETQYF. CDR3 DNA sequence: TGTGCCAGCAGCTTAGGGACTAGCGGGAGGGAGACCCAGTACTTC.

The chain has TRBV11-2 and TRBJ2-1; 9 nucleotides match TRBD2. The junction had 5 bases not matched to a gene; V was cut back by 1 base and J by 7 bases. Germline V gene sequence: CDR1 SGHAT, CDR2 FQNNGV. The CDR3 spans 15 residues. The CDR3 DNA is TGTGCCAGCAGCTTAGGAGCGGGGGGTCTGAATGAGCAGTTCTTC. Translation gives CASSLGAGGLNEQFF.

The rearrangement joins TRBV18 to TRBJ1-1; TRBD1 matches at 8 bases. Germline assignment: CDR1 KGHSH and CDR2 LQKENI. Trimming at V came to 3 bases and at J to 4 bases, leaving 13 bases not matched to a gene. This CDR3 has 17 amino acids. CDR3 nucleotide sequence: TGTGCCAGCTCACCCTCCTATTTGACAGGGGTGGTCACTGAAGCTTTCTTT. Protein product: CASSPSYLTGVVTEAFF.

This clone was counted once. V is TRBV6-2 or TRBV6-3 and J is TRBJ1-1, with no clear D. This CDR3 is 13 amino acids long. Germline V gene lookup returns CDR1 MNHEY and CDR2 SVGEGT. V was shortened by 2 bases and J by 3 bases, with 7 bases between the two germline ends. In nucleotides, the CDR3 is TGTGCCAGCAGTTACCGAGGAGACACTGAAGCTTTCTTT. Translated: CASSYRGDTEAFF.

The chain has TRBV12-3 or TRBV12-4 and TRBJ2-5, with a possible D match to TRBD2 (7 bases). The CDR3 length is 13 residues. V was pared by 7 bases and J by 6 bases, with 15 bases between. Here the CDR3 DNA reads TGTGCCAGCAAAAGCGGGACAACGAAGACCCAGTACTTC. Its protein is CASKSGTTKTQYF.

This sequence joins TRBV27 and TRBJ1-1, with a tentative D call TRBD1 (5 bases). The CDR3 has 16 residues. V lost 4 bases and J 0 bases, leaving 15 bases between the germline ends. The germline V gene encodes CDR1 MNHEY and CDR2 SMNVEV (reference sequence). The DNA for the CDR3 is TGTGCCAGCAGTTCGAAACTCAGGGCGATGAACACTGAAGCTTTCTTT. This gives the protein CASSSKLRAMNTEAFF.

This chain joins TRBV7-2 and TRBJ1-4; D is possibly TRBD1 (6 bases). Trimming pared 6 bases from V and 8 bases from J, leaving 19 bases between. The CDR3 loop spans 15 amino acids. Per the germline V gene, CDR1 is SGHTA and CDR2 is FQGNSA. CDR3 sequence (DNA): TGTGCCAGCAGGCGGCCAGGGGCCATTGACGAAAAACTGTTTTTT. This gives the protein CASRRPGAIDEKLFF.

The chain has TRBV6-1 and TRBJ2-7; perhaps TRBD1 as D (6 bases). Trimming shortened V by 2 bases and J by 0 bases, and 14 bases separated the two germline ends. Germline lookup yields CDR1 MNHNS and CDR2 SASEGT. The CDR3 covers 16 residues. The CDR3 DNA reads TGTGCCAGCAGTGAACTAGGCAGGGGCCTCTCCTACGAGCAGTACTTC. Amino acid sequence: CASSELGRGLSYEQYF.

The gene calls are TRBV19 and TRBJ1-1, with a possible D match to TRBD1 (6 bases). The CDR3 consists of 16 residues. Germline CDR1 is LNHDA and CDR2 is SQIVND (reference sequence). Trimming removed 4 bases from V and 1 base from J, with 16 bases in between. The CDR3 reads CASSTPFVGANTEAFF. The DNA for the CDR3 is TGTGCCAGTAGTACCCCATTTGTGGGGGCGAACACTGAAGCTTTCTTT.

The chain has TRBV9 and TRBJ1-2, with a tentative D call TRBD1 (6 bases). V shed 7 bases and J shed 3 bases, with 13 bases lying between them. CDR3 size: 13 residues. Germline loops: CDR1 SGDLS, CDR2 YYNGEE. In DNA, the CDR3 is TGTGCCAGCGCCAAAGGGGGAGACTATGGCTACACCTTC. It codes for CASAKGGDYGYTF.

V gene TRBV6-6 combines with J gene TRBJ2-7, with 14 bases identical to TRBD2. V was clipped by 5 bases and J by 1 base; unmatched bases: 16. Germline CDR1 and CDR2: MNHNY and SVGAGI (reference sequence). CDR3 length equals 20 residues. CDR3 bases: TGTGCCAGCAGTCGTGGGACTCCGGGACTAGCGGGGGAACGATCCTACGAGCAGTACTTC. This gives the protein CASSRGTPGLAGERSYEQYF.

The chain carries TRBV29-1 and TRBJ1-1; 9 bases fit TRBD1. The CDR3 contains 12 residues. The V and J ends lost 4 bases and 10 bases, in that order; junction bases with no gene match: 7. In germline, CDR1 is SQVTM, CDR2 ANQGSEA. The CDR3 loop is CSVGDRAGGAFF. CDR3 DNA sequence: TGCAGCGTTGGGGACAGGGCCGGAGGAGCTTTCTTT. The full variable domain, completed using reference TRBV29-1 and TRBJ1-1, is SAVISQKPSRDICQRGTSLTIQCQVDSQVTMMFWYRQQPGQSLTLIATANQGSEATYESGFVIDKFPISRPNLTFSTLTVSNMSPEDSSIYLCSVGDRAGGAFFGQGTRLTVV.

V usage is TRBV11-3 and J usage is TRBJ2-1, with D possibly TRBD2 on 5 matching bases. The CDR3 is 14 residues long. The germline V gene has CDR1 SGHNT and CDR2 YENEEA. V lost 5 bases and J lost 0, with 8 bases in between. Here the CDR3 reads CASSQRDSYNEQFF. The CDR3 DNA reads TGTGCCAGCAGCCAACGGGACTCCTACAATGAGCAGTTCTTC.

This rearrangement joins TRBV6-5 to TRBJ1-1; no clear D gene. Germline V gene sequence: CDR1 MNHEY, CDR2 SVGAGI. The V end lost 10 bases, the J end lost 4 bases, and 16 bases lay between the germline ends. The CDR3 is 13 amino acids. The CDR3 sequence: CANYHISSTEAFF. For the CDR3, the DNA is TGTGCCAACTACCACATCTCATCCACTGAAGCTTTCTTT.

The J gene is TRBJ1-5, the V gene TRBV12-5, with 9 bases matching TRBD1. The CDR3 length is 16 residues. Germline assignment: CDR1 LGHNT and CDR2 FRNRAP. V lost 6 bases and J lost 3; bases outside the gene matches: 9. CDR3: CASGPGQGPYNQPQHF. As DNA, the CDR3 is TGTGCTAGTGGACCCGGACAGGGGCCTTACAATCAGCCCCAGCATTTT.

CDR3 amino acids: CASSWVSKGQLFF. The CDR3 region has the DNA TGTGCCAGCAGCTGGGTTAGTAAGGGGCAACTGTTTTTT. The chain is built from TRBV7-9 and TRBJ1-4, with a weak D call TRBD1 (5 bases). The CDR3 loop spans 13 amino acids. Deletions cut 4 bases from V and 12 bases from J, with 15 bases between. Germline assignment: CDR1 SEHNR and CDR2 FQNEAQ (reference sequence).